This T cell receptor beta chain emerged from a study of blood T cell repertoires in COVID-19 (dated by TCRdb to the early 2020s). Regarding the complete study: Collaborator samples came from the United States, Italy and Spain and covered acute and convalescent phases of COVID-19. The prospective study material was composed of cDNA or gDNA derived from T cells, B-cell-depleted T cells, or PBMCs. Subjects who had been exposed to COVID-19, were actively infected with it, or had recovered from it provided the deeply sampled blood TCRbeta repertoires that made up the dataset. The repertoires were made available in a free public database intended to serve as a resource for research on the immune response to SARS-CoV-2. The samples were drawn from the first 160 participants of the ongoing ImmuneRACE study and from roughly 1,300 subjects provided by 6 global collaborators. The sample metadata nearly always contained a de-identified subject ID, COVID-19 status, age in years and sex. Where available, HLA class I and class II types were obtained from metadata supplied by the sample provider rather than from assay-based typing.

Remarks on this clone: Its recognized antigen is unknown. No per-base quality is available; no much larger clone lies one base away.

General conclusions and limits of the study: The quantity of clinical and demographic metadata differed by source and by participant and was supplied without curation.

The CDR3 has 20 amino acids, counting the end cysteine and phenylalanine. Only the CDR3 part of the read is kept: 60 bases, read in frame from the first base. Trimmed from V: 5 bases; trimmed from J: 0 bases; junction bases lacking a gene match: 11. From the germline V gene (reference sequence), CDR1 is LNHDA and CDR2 is SQIVND. TCRbeta CDR3 regions were amplified from genomic DNA using the immunoSEQ Assay, a bias-controlled multiplex PCR. On the study's bioinformatics: The number of nucleated cells in each sample was estimated from the amplification of reference gene primers within the assay. To quantify the absolute abundance of each unique TCRbeta CDR3 rearrangement, sequence reads were collapsed and filtered. For each sample, productive Simpson clonality was calculated as the square root of Simpson's diversity index over productive rearrangements. What TCRdb holds here is the immuneACCESS table cut down to in-frame rearrangements. Part of the clones is not present; checked against another copy, under half of the missing clones reflect an unresolved V gene, and the others are unexplained. That table supplies the V and J calls and clone size; D and trimming were determined from the DNA. The sample profile shows 130,000 to 150,000 clones; about 76% of them were found once. The biggest ten clones account for 8.2% of the sample.

Each collaborating institution followed its own protocols to collect whole blood in K2EDTA tubes. For TCRbeta analysis, collaborators shipped samples in one of three forms: frozen whole blood, isolated PBMCs, or DNA extracted from either of those sample types. The sequence derives from a human donor in a cohort sampled during active COVID-19. The chain uses TRBV19 and TRBJ2-1; TRBD2 matches 15 bases in the middle. The source material was peripheral blood. The sequence in DNA is TGTGCCAGTAGTGGACAACCAGGACTAGCGGGAGGGAGCTCCTACAATGAGCAGTTCTTC. This translates into CASSGQPGLAGGSSYNEQFF.